A selection of T cell receptor beta chains follows, all from one sample in a study of shared clonotypes between healthy human individuals. The method was immunoSEQ multiplex PCR; TCRdb's version includes in-frame clones alone and lacks a portion of them. The sample carries about 710,000 clones, around 77% recorded once. The sample consisted of memory CD4+ T cells sorted from blood. The receptors derive from a woman younger than 45 in good health. The CDR3 runs from the conserved cysteine through the conserved F or W. Fields, in order: J gene, D gene, V gene, clone size, CDR3 protein, CDR3 DNA. A D gene is named only where the DNA matches it firmly. Size is stated for part of the rows, as once, few or many counts, or as a class when the clone is expanded.

J: TRBJ2-3; D: NA; V: TRBV25-1; size: NA; CDR3: CASSESHIRGWGTDTQYF; DNA: TGTGCCAGCAGTGAATCTCATATTAGGGGGTGGGGCACAGATACGCAGTATTTT
J: TRBJ1-1; D: TRBD1; V: TRBV6-1; size: NA; CDR3: CASGGQGRTEAFF; DNA: TGTGCCAGCGGCGGACAGGGTCGGACTGAAGCTTTCTTT
J: TRBJ2-7; D: TRBD2; V: TRBV19; size: NA; CDR3: CASSPSGSSYEQYF; DNA: TGTGCCAGTAGCCCCAGCGGGAGCTCCTACGAGCAGTACTTC
J: TRBJ2-6; D: NA; V: TRBV30; size: NA; CDR3: CAWDTSGANVLTF; DNA: TGTGCCTGGGACACCTCTGGGGCCAACGTCCTGACTTTC
J: TRBJ2-1; D: NA; V: TRBV28; size: NA; CDR3: CASSKGGANEQFF; DNA: TGTGCCAGCAGTAAGGGGGGGGCCAATGAGCAGTTCTTC
J: TRBJ2-7; D: TRBD1; V: TRBV7-9; size: NA; CDR3: CASSRGQGINEQYF; DNA: TGTGCCAGCAGCCGTGGACAGGGGATCAACGAGCAGTACTTC
J: TRBJ2-1; D: TRBD1; V: TRBV14; size: few; CDR3: CASSPTPGTGLGEQFF; DNA: TGTGCCAGCAGCCCCACCCCCGGGACAGGTTTGGGTGAGCAGTTCTTC
J: TRBJ2-5; D: NA; V: TRBV7-9; size: NA; CDR3: CASSLADGKGTQYF; DNA: TGTGCCAGCAGCTTAGCGGACGGAAAGGGGACCCAGTACTTC
J: TRBJ2-1; D: NA; V: TRBV27; size: once; CDR3: CASTSRRAGEQFF; DNA: TGTGCCAGCACTTCACGGAGGGCCGGTGAGCAGTTCTTC
J: TRBJ2-7; D: TRBD1; V: TRBV7-2; size: NA; CDR3: CASRTGTGGVYEQYF; DNA: TGTGCCAGCAGAACCGGGACAGGGGGCGTATACGAGCAGTACTTC
J: TRBJ1-1; D: NA; V: TRBV18; size: few; CDR3: CASSPGGGGATEAFF; DNA: TGTGCCAGCTCCCCCGGGGGAGGGGGTGCCACTGAAGCTTTCTTT
J: TRBJ2-7; D: NA; V: TRBV20-1; size: NA; CDR3: CSANQAYEQYF; DNA: TGCAGTGCTAATCAGGCCTACGAGCAGTACTTC
J: TRBJ2-2; D: NA; V: TRBV7-6; size: many; CDR3: CASRIVAGELFF; DNA: TGTGCCAGCAGAATAGTAGCCGGGGAGCTGTTTTTT
J: TRBJ2-1; D: TRBD2; V: TRBV28; size: NA; CDR3: CASRTFGTGGFEQFF; DNA: TGTGCCAGCAGAACCTTCGGGACCGGGGGGTTTGAGCAGTTCTTC
J: TRBJ2-1; D: NA; V: TRBV6-6; size: NA; CDR3: CASSSTGSTQFF; DNA: TGTGCCAGCAGTTCAACAGGGAGTACGCAGTTCTTC
J: TRBJ1-6; D: TRBD1; V: TRBV4-2; size: NA; CDR3: CASSQDGTGLNSPLHF; DNA: TGTGCCAGCAGCCAAGATGGGACAGGCCTTAATTCACCCCTCCACTTT
J: TRBJ1-4; D: NA; V: TRBV11-3; size: NA; CDR3: CASISRGLNEKLFF; DNA: TGTGCCAGCATCTCCCGGGGCTTAAATGAAAAACTGTTTTTT
J: TRBJ1-2; D: NA; V: TRBV6-4; size: NA; CDR3: CASSVNGGDSYGYTF; DNA: TGTGCCAGCAGCGTAAACGGGGGTGATAGCTATGGCTACACCTTC
J: TRBJ1-5; D: NA; V: TRBV15; size: NA; CDR3: CATSRAGDHQPQHF; DNA: TGTGCCACCAGCAGGGCAGGGGACCATCAGCCCCAGCATTTT
J: TRBJ1-1; D: NA; V: TRBV10-3; size: NA; CDR3: CAISDSGHPRTEAFF; DNA: TGTGCCATCAGTGACTCAGGGCATCCCCGCACTGAAGCTTTCTTT
J: TRBJ1-5; D: TRBD1; V: TRBV28; size: NA; CDR3: CASSRDSYSNQPQHF; DNA: TGTGCCAGCAGCCGGGACAGCTATAGCAATCAGCCCCAGCATTTT